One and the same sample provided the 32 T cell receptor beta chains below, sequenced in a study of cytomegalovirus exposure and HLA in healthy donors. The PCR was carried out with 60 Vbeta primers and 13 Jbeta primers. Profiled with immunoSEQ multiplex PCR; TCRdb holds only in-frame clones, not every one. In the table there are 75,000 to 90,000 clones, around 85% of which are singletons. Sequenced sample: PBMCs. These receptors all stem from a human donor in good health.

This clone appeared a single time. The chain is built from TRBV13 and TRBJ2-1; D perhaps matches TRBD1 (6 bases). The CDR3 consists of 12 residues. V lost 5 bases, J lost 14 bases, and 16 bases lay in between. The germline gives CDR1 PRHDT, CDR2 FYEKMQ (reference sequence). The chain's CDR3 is CASSLGDTSEFF. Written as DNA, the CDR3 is TGTGCCAGCAGCCTCGGGGACACGTCGGAGTTCTTC.

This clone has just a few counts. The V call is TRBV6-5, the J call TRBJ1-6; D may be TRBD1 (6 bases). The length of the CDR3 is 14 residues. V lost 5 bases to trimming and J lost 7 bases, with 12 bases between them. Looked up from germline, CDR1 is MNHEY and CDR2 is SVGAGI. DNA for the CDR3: TGTGCCAGCAGTCCAGGGGTGGAGAATTCACCCCTCCACTTT. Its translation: CASSPGVENSPLHF.

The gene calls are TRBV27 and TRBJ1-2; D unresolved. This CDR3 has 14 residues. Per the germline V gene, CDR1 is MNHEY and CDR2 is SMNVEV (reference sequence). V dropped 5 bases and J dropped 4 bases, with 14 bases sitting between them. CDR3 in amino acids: CASSPPGSSYGYTF. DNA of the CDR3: TGTGCCAGCAGTCCCCCCGGGAGCTCCTATGGCTACACCTTC.

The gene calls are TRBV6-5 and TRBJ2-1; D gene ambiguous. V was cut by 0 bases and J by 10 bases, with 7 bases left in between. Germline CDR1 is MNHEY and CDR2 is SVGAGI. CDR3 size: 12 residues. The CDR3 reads CASSYSNREQFF. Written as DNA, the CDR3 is TGTGCCAGCAGTTACTCGAACAGAGAGCAGTTCTTC.

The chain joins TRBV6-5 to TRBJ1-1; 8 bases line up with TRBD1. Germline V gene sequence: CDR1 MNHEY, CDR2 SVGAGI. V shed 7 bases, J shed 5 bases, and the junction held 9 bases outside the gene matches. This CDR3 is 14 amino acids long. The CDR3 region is CASKGRGRGTEAFF. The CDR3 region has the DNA TGTGCCAGCAAGGGCAGGGGGCGCGGAACTGAAGCTTTCTTT.

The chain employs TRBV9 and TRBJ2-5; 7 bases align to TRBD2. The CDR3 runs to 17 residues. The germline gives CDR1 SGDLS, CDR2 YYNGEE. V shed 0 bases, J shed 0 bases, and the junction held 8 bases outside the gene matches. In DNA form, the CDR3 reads TGTGCCAGCAGCGTAGGCGGGACTACCACGTACCAAGAGACCCAGTACTTC. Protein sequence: CASSVGGTTTYQETQYF.

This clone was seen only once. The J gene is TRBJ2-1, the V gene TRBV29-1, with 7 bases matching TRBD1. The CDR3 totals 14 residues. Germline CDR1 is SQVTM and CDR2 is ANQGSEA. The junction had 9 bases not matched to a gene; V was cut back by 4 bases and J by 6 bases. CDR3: CSVGDTRTGNEQFF. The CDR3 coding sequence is TGCAGCGTTGGAGACACTAGGACAGGCAATGAGCAGTTCTTC.

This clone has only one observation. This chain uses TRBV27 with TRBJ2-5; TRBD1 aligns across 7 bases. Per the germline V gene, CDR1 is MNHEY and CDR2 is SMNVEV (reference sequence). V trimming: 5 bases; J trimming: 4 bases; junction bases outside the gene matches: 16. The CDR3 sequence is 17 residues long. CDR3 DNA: TGTGCCAGCAGTCCACTAACAGGGGCGGGCGTATCAGAGACCCAGTACTTC. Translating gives CASSPLTGAGVSETQYF.

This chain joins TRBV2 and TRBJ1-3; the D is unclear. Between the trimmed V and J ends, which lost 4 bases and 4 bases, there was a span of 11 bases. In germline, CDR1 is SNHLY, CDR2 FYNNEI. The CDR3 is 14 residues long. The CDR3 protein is CASSVSGGGNTIYF. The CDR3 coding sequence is TGTGCCAGCAGTGTCAGTGGCGGAGGAAACACCATATATTTT.

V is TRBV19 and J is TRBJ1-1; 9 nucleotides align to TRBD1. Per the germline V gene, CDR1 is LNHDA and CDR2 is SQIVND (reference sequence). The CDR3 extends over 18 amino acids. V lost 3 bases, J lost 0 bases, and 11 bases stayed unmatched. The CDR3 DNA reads TGTGCCAGTAGTATTGAGCCGGGACAGGGACGATTGAACACTGAAGCTTTCTTT. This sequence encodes CASSIEPGQGRLNTEAFF.

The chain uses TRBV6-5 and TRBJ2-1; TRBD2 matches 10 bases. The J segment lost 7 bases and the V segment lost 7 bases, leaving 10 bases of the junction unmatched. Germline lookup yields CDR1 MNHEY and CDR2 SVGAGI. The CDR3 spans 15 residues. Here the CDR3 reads CASTLSGGAGNEQFF. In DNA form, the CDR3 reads TGTGCCAGCACCCTAAGCGGGGGGGCAGGTAATGAGCAGTTCTTC.

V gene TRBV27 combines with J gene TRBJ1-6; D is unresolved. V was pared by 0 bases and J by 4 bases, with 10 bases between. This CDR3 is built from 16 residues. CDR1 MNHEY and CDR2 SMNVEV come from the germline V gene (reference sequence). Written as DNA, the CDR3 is TGTGCCAGCAGTTTATCGTCCGGGGAATATAATTCACCCCTCCACTTT. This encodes CASSLSSGEYNSPLHF.

The DNA of the CDR3 is TGTGCCAGAAGCTTGGACAGGGGCGCTTGTAGCTCTGGAAACACCATATATTTT. Its translation is CARSLDRGACSSGNTIYF. The rearrangement joins TRBV5-3 to TRBJ1-3, with 7 positions matching TRBD1. TRBV5-3 is labeled an ORF, and its function is uncertain. The CDR3 runs 18 residues. Trimming took 0 bases from V and 0 from J; bases not matched to a gene: 9.

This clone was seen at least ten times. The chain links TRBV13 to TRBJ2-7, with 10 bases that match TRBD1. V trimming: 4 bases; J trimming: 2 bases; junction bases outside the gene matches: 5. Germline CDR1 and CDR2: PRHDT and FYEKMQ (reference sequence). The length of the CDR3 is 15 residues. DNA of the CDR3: TGTGCCAGCAGCTCGCGCGGACAGGGGGCCTACGAGCAGTACTTC. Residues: CASSSRGQGAYEQYF.

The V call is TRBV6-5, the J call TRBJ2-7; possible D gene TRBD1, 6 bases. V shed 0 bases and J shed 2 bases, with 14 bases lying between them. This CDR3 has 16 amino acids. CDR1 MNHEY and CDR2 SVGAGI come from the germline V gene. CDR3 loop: CASSYSMTGSPYEQYF. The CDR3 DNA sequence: TGTGCCAGCAGTTACTCCATGACAGGTAGCCCCTACGAGCAGTACTTC.

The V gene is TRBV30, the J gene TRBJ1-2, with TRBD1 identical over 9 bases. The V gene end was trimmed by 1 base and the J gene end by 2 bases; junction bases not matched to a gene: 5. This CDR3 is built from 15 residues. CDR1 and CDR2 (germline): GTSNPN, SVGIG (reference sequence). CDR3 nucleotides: TGTGCCTGGAGTGGGACAGGGGAGGCGAACTATGGCTACACCTTC. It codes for CAWSGTGEANYGYTF. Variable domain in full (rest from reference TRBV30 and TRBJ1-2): SQTIHQWPATLVQPVGSPLSLECTVEGTSNPNLYWYRQAAGRGLQLLFYSVGIGQISSEVPQNLSASRPQDRQFILSSKKLLLSDSGFYLCAWSGTGEANYGYTFGSGTRLTVV.

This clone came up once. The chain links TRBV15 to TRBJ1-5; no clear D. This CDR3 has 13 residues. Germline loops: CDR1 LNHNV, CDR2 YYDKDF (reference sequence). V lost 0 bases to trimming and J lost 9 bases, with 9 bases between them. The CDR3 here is CATSRDPSGPQHF. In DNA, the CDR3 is TGTGCCACCAGCAGAGATCCCTCCGGGCCCCAGCATTTT.

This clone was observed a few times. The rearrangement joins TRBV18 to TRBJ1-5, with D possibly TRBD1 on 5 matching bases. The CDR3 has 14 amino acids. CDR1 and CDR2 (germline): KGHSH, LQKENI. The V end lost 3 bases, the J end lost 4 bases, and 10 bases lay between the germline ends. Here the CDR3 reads CASSPGGRNQPQHF. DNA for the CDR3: TGTGCCAGCTCACCGGGGGGTAGGAATCAGCCCCAGCATTTT.

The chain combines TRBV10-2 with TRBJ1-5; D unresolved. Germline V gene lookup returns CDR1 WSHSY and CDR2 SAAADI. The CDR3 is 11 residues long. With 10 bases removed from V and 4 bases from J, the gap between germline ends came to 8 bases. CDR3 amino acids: CATVENQPQHF. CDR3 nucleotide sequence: TGCGCCACCGTAGAGAATCAGCCCCAGCATTTT.

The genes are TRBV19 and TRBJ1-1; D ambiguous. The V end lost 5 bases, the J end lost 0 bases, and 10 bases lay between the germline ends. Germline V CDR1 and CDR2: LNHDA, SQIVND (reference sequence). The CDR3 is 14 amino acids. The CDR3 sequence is CASSFGDMNTEAFF. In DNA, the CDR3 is TGTGCCAGTAGTTTCGGGGATATGAACACTGAAGCTTTCTTT.

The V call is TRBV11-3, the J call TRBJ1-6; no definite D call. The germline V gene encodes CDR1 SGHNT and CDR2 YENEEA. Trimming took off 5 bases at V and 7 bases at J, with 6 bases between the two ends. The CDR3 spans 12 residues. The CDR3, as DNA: TGTGCCAGCAGCACACAGAATTCACCCCTCCACTTT. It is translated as CASSTQNSPLHF.

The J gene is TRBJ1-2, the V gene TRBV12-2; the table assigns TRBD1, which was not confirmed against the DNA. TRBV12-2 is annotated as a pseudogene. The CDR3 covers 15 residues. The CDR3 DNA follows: TGTGCAAGTCGCTTAGCGCCGGCACAGCTCTATGGCTACACCTTC. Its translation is CASRLAPAQLYGYTF.

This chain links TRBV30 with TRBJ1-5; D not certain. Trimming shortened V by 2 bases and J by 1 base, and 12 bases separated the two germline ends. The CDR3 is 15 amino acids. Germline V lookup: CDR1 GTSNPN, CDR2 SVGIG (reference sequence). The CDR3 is CAWSSPEGSNQPQHF. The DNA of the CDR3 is TGTGCCTGGAGTTCCCCCGAGGGCAGCAATCAGCCCCAGCATTTT.

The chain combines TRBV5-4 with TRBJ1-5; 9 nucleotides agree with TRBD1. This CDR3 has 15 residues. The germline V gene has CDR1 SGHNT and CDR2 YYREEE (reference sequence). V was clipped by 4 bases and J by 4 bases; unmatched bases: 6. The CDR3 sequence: CASSTGQGGNQPQHF. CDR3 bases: TGTGCCAGCAGCACGGGACAGGGAGGAAATCAGCCCCAGCATTTT.

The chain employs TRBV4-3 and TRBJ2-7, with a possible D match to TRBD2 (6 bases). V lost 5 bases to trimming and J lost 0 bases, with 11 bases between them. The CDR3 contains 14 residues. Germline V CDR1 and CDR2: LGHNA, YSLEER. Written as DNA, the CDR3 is TGCGCCAGCAGCTACCGGGAGAGCTCCTACGAGCAGTACTTC. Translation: CASSYRESSYEQYF.

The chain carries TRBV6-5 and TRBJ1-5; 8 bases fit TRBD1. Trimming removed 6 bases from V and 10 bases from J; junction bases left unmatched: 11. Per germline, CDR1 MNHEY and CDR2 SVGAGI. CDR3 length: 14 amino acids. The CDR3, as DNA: TGTGCCAGCAGCCCTGGACAGGGTGGGGGACCCCAGCATTTT. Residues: CASSPGQGGGPQHF.

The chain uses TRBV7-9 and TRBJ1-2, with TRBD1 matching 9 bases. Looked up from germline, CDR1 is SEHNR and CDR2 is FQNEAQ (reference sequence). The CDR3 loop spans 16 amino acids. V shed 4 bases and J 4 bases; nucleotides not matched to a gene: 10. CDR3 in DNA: TGTGCCAGCAGCTCTACAGGGGGCGCTGGTAGCTATGGCTACACCTTC. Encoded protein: CASSSTGGAGSYGYTF. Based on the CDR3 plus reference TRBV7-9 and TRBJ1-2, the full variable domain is DTGVSQNPRHKITKRGQNVTFRCDPISEHNRLYWYRQTLGQGPEFLTYFQNEAQLEKSRLLSDRFSAERPKGSFSTLEIQRTEQGDSAMYLCASSSTGGAGSYGYTFGSGTRLTVV.

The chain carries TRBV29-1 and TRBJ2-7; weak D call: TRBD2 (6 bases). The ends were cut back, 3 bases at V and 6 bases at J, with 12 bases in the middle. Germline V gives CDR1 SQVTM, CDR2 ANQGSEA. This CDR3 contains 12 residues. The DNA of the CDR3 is TGCAGCGTTGATCCGGGGGTGGGCGAGCAGTACTTC. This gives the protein CSVDPGVGEQYF.

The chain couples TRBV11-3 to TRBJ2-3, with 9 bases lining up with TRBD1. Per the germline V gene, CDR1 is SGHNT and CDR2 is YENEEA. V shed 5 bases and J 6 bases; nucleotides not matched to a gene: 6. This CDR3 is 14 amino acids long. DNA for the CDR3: TGTGCCAGCAGCCCCGGGACAGGGTCGGATACGCAGTATTTT. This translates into CASSPGTGSDTQYF.

In DNA form, the CDR3 reads TGTGCCAGCAGCTTAGGGCTACAGGGGAATACCTATGGCTACACCTTC. Residues: CASSLGLQGNTYGYTF. The gene calls are TRBV7-9 and TRBJ1-2; 7 nucleotides line up with TRBD1. CDR1 is SEHNR, CDR2 FQNEAQ, per germline (reference sequence). The CDR3 has 16 amino acids. V was pared by 1 base and J by 4 bases, with 9 bases of the junction left unmatched.

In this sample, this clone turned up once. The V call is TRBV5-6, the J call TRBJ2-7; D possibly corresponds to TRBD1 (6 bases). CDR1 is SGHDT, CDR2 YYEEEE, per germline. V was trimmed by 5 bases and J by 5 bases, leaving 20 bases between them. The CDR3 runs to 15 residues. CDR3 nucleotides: TGTGCCAGCAGTCAGCCCTGGGGGCAGAGGAACGAGCAGTACTTC. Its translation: CASSQPWGQRNEQYF.

The CDR3 nucleotides are TGTGCCAGCAGTGACTCAGGGGACACCGGGGAGCTGTTTTTT. Its translation: CASSDSGDTGELFF. The chain recombines TRBV6-4 with TRBJ2-2, with D tentatively TRBD1 (5 bases). The germline V gene encodes CDR1 MRHNA and CDR2 SNTAGT. The CDR3 runs to 14 residues. The germline V and J ends were trimmed by 0 bases and 3 bases, with 5 bases remaining between them.